The 16 T cell receptor beta chains in this list originate from one sample, sequenced in a study of cytomegalovirus exposure and HLA in healthy donors. PCR involved 60 Vbeta and 13 Jbeta primers. Sequencing was performed with immunoSEQ multiplex PCR; in TCRdb, only in-frame clones are kept and a portion is missing. The repertoire includes more than 100,000 clones, 75% to 90% of them detected once, and about 1.6% sits in the top ten. The source material was PBMCs. These receptors were taken from a man aged 40-49 years in good health and CMV-seronegative.

This chain joins TRBV28 and TRBJ1-4; TRBD1 agrees at 7 bases. This CDR3 has 14 residues. CDR1 is MDHEN and CDR2 is SYDVKM in the germline V gene. V lost 5 bases, J lost 8 bases, and 8 bases stayed unmatched. In DNA, the CDR3 is TGTGCCAGCAGTGCTGAAGGGACAGAGGAAAAACTGTTTTTT. This sequence encodes CASSAEGTEEKLFF.

This clone was seen only once. V and J are TRBV29-1 and TRBJ2-7, with 9 bases that match TRBD2. The J call could be wrong; TRBJ2-1 is a better fit for the DNA end. The CDR3 extends over 17 amino acids. Germline values: CDR1 SQVTM, CDR2 ANQGSEA. The CDR3 region has the DNA TGCAGCGTTGTTGGCCTTAGCGGGGGACTATTTTACAATGAGCAGTTCTTC. As protein: CSVVGLSGGLFYNEQFF.

The rearrangement uses TRBV19 and TRBJ1-2; the D gene is possibly TRBD1 (5 bases). Germline CDR1 reads LNHDA; CDR2 reads SQIVND (reference sequence). V lost 3 bases, J lost 4 bases, and 15 bases lay in between. The CDR3 spans 15 residues. The CDR3 DNA follows: TGTGCCAGTAGTATTGGGCAGGGTGGTTTCTATGGCTACACCTTC. Translation: CASSIGQGGFYGYTF.

The chain has TRBV6-5 and TRBJ2-7; 7 bases align to TRBD2. The CDR3 runs to 14 residues. V shed 7 bases, J shed 5 bases, and the junction held 11 bases outside the gene matches. CDR1 is MNHEY and CDR2 is SVGAGI in the germline V gene. The chain's CDR3 is CASTMNLGGDEQYF. The DNA for the CDR3 is TGTGCCAGCACCATGAATCTGGGGGGGGACGAGCAGTACTTC.

This clone was picked up a small number of times. The V and J genes are TRBV4-3 and TRBJ1-4; the D is unclear. Trimming took 0 bases from V and 5 from J, leaving 4 bases between them. Germline CDR1 and CDR2: LGHNA and YSLEER. This CDR3 comprises 13 residues. This chain's CDR3 is CASSQERNEKLFF. In nucleotides, the CDR3 is TGCGCCAGCAGCCAAGAGAGGAATGAAAAACTGTTTTTT.

This chain joins TRBV19 and TRBJ1-5; D remains ambiguous. Germline values: CDR1 LNHDA, CDR2 SQIVND (reference sequence). Trimming pared 3 bases from V and 7 bases from J, leaving 10 bases between. The CDR3 has 13 residues. Here the CDR3 DNA reads TGTGCCAGTAGTATTGGGCGACGACAGCCCCAGCATTTT. This codes for CASSIGRRQPQHF.

The V gene is TRBV19, the J gene TRBJ1-1; maybe TRBD1 (6 bases). V was cut by 6 bases and J by 0 bases, with 11 bases left in between. CDR1 and CDR2 from the germline V gene are LNHDA and SQIVND (reference sequence). The CDR3 length is 14 residues. The CDR3 reads CASRSDRMNTEAFF. The CDR3 region has the DNA TGTGCCAGTAGGTCCGACAGGATGAACACTGAAGCTTTCTTT.

Of note for this clone: At one boundary the junction diverges from the germline segment, which might be a read error. V usage is TRBV7-9 and J usage is TRBJ2-7; the match to TRBD1 covers 12 bases. This CDR3 contains 15 residues. CDR1 is SEHNR, CDR2 FQNEAQ, per germline (reference sequence). The CDR3 DNA reads TGTTCCAGCAGCCTGGGACAGGGGGCGACCTACGAGCAGTACTTC. The encoded protein is CSSSLGQGATYEQYF. The entire variable domain, with the rest obtained from reference TRBV7-9 and TRBJ2-7, is as follows: DTGVSQNPRHKITKRGQNVTFRCDPISEHNRLYWYRQTLGQGPEFLTYFQNEAQLEKSRLLSDRFSAERPKGSFSTLEIQRTEQGDSAMYLCSSSLGQGATYEQYFGPGTRLTVT.

The rearrangement uses TRBV4-1 and TRBJ1-4; D ambiguous. Per germline, CDR1 MGHRA and CDR2 YSYEKL. Trimming cost V 3 bases and J 6 bases, with 20 bases left between them. CDR3 length: 17 residues. The CDR3: CASSHLSPGVEHEKLFF. The CDR3, as DNA: TGCGCCAGCAGCCATCTTTCTCCCGGGGTTGAACATGAAAAACTGTTTTTT.

This clone was recorded only once. V gene TRBV6-5 combines with J gene TRBJ2-1; 7 bases map to TRBD2. The ends lost 0 bases at V and 5 bases at J; junction bases unmatched: 7. The CDR3 consists of 16 residues. Germline V CDR1 and CDR2: MNHEY, SVGAGI. In DNA form, the CDR3 reads TGTGCCAGCAGTTACTCGTTGGGCGGGGGAGACAATGAGCAGTTCTTC. Protein sequence: CASSYSLGGGDNEQFF.

The CDR3 spells CASREGAGQQNTEAFF. The CDR3 coding sequence is TGTGCCAGCCGCGAGGGCGCGGGACAGCAGAACACTGAAGCTTTCTTT. This chain links TRBV27 with TRBJ1-1, with TRBD1 matching over 7 bases. V trimming: 8 bases; J trimming: 1 base; junction bases outside the gene matches: 13. From germline, CDR1 is MNHEY and CDR2 SMNVEV (reference sequence). The CDR3 covers 16 residues.

The V and J genes are TRBV5-1 and TRBJ1-1, with 7 bases that match TRBD1. CDR1 and CDR2 from the germline V gene are SGHRS and YFSETQ. V trimming: 5 bases; J trimming: 4 bases; junction bases outside the gene matches: 8. The CDR3 covers 14 residues. DNA of the CDR3: TGCGCCAGCAGAACTTCAGGGGGAGGCACTGAAGCTTTCTTT. Residues: CASRTSGGGTEAFF.

This chain connects TRBV4-3 to TRBJ2-7, with D tentatively TRBD1 (6 bases). This CDR3 spans 15 amino acids. Per the germline V gene, CDR1 is LGHNA and CDR2 is YSLEER. V was clipped by 0 bases and J by 6 bases, with 15 bases between them. DNA for the CDR3: TGCGCCAGCAGCCAAGAAAGGGGGTTAGTGGGCGAGCAGTACTTC. This encodes CASSQERGLVGEQYF.

V gene TRBV30 combines with J gene TRBJ2-7; the D is unclear. CDR1 is GTSNPN, CDR2 SVGIG, per germline (reference sequence). V gave up 2 bases and J gave up 3 bases, with 11 bases separating them. This CDR3 region has 13 residues. CDR3 protein: CAWSQVKNYEQYF. In nucleotides, the CDR3 is TGTGCCTGGAGTCAGGTTAAGAACTACGAGCAGTACTTC.

The chain carries TRBV4-3 and TRBJ2-1; 7 positions match TRBD1. The CDR3 is 17 residues long. V trimming: 1 base; J trimming: 0 bases; junction bases outside the gene matches: 6. Germline CDR1 LGHNA, CDR2 YSLEER. CDR3 region: CASSQGLTGSSYNEQFF. In DNA, the CDR3 is TGCGCCAGCAGCCAAGGCCTGACAGGGAGCTCCTACAATGAGCAGTTCTTC.

The chain links TRBV27 to TRBJ2-7; D is possibly TRBD2 (6 bases). CDR3 length: 13 residues. Per germline, CDR1 MNHEY and CDR2 SMNVEV (reference sequence). Trimming removed 8 bases at V and 4 bases at J, with 15 bases between. DNA of the CDR3: TGTGCCAGCCCTCCGGAGGGCCGTTACGAGCAGTACTTC. Translating it yields CASPPEGRYEQYF.